This entry is about one T cell receptor beta chain. The antigen is unknown. V lost 5 bases to trimming and J lost 3 bases, with 10 bases between them. There are 13 residues in the CDR3. CDR1 is LNHNV, CDR2 YYDKDF, per germline (reference sequence). The data belong to a study of post-analysis software for immune sequencing data. Background on the study: Several disease courses (relapsing-remitting, secondary progressive and progressive-relapsing) of multiple sclerosis were included. General observations from the study: With TRBV5-6, TRBV5-1 and TRBV20-1 included, five TRBV segments were more frequent in patients than in controls. Compared against controls, patients with multiple sclerosis displayed significantly lower normalized Chao1 diversity. Samples prepared in the same batch strongly co-clustered by F measure.

Unique molecular identifiers were built into the TCR beta cDNA libraries. It was from about 1 to 10 million T cells that around 500,000 cDNA molecules came. TCRdb recomputed calls from the PCR reads with MiXCR, one row per CDR3 protein. In the table there are approximately 400,000 distinct CDR3 sequences, roughly 38% of which are singletons. The V gene is TRBV15, the J gene TRBJ2-5, with a tentative D call TRBD2 (5 bases). The sequenced sample consisted of blood. The receptor's source is a girl aged 5 to 17 with multiple sclerosis. In nucleotides, the CDR3 is TGTGCCACCAGCCCCCCGAGGGAAGAGACCCAGTACTTC. It is translated as CATSPPREETQYF.